A single sample is the source of the 9 T cell receptor beta chains below, sequenced in a study of cytomegalovirus exposure and HLA in healthy donors. Primers: 60 Vbeta forward and 13 Jbeta reverse. Profiled with immunoSEQ multiplex PCR; TCRdb holds only in-frame clones, not every one. Among over 150,000 clones, about 80% were seen once, and the ten largest hold roughly 1.4%. Sequenced: PBMCs. These receptors came from a woman aged 25 to 39 in good health and CMV-seropositive.

This chain uses TRBV7-9 with TRBJ1-5, with 8 nucleotides matching TRBD1. V lost 11 bases, J lost 7 bases, and 7 bases stayed unmatched. The CDR3 covers 12 residues. Germline assignment: CDR1 SEHNR and CDR2 FQNEAQ (reference sequence). In DNA, the CDR3 is TGTGCCCTCGGACAGGGCGGGCAGCCCCAGCATTTT. It specifies CALGQGGQPQHF.

The V and J genes are TRBV5-1 and TRBJ2-3; D gene uncertain. Trimming took off 6 bases at V and 0 bases at J, with 20 bases between the two ends. This CDR3 region has 17 residues. Germline V lookup: CDR1 SGHRS, CDR2 YFSETQ. The CDR3 DNA reads TGCGCCAGCATCATTGAGGTGTCAAGACGAAGCACAGATACGCAGTATTTT. Amino acids: CASIIEVSRRSTDTQYF.

This chain links TRBV6-6 with TRBJ1-1; D possibly corresponds to TRBD1 (5 bases). This CDR3 has 15 residues. Germline CDR1 MNHNY, CDR2 SVGAGI (reference sequence). V was clipped by 7 bases and J by 0 bases, with 15 bases between them. CDR3 sequence reads: CASKAGTVVNTEAFF. The DNA for the CDR3 is TGTGCCAGCAAGGCCGGGACTGTCGTGAACACTGAAGCTTTCTTT.

In regard to this clone: The germline gene is not matched at one end of the junction; a read error may be the cause. The chain recombines TRBV4-3 with TRBJ2-2; weak D call: TRBD2 (5 bases). Germline V lookup: CDR1 LGHNA, CDR2 YSLEER. This CDR3 is 15 amino acids long. The CDR3 here is CASSQRLLSSGEPFF. The DNA for the CDR3 is TGCGCCAGCAGCCAAAGACTACTTTCCTCCGGGGAGCCGTTTTTT.

The V gene is TRBV14, the J gene TRBJ1-2; no clear D gene. The germline V and J ends were trimmed by 0 bases and 3 bases, with 8 bases remaining between them. This CDR3 comprises 14 residues. Germline V CDR1 and CDR2: SGHDN, FVKESK. CDR3 loop: CASSQDLTDYGYTF. The CDR3 DNA reads TGTGCCAGCAGCCAAGATTTAACAGACTATGGCTACACCTTC. Full variable domain (remainder filled in from reference TRBV14 and TRBJ1-2): EAGVTQFPSHSVIEKGQTVTLRCDPISGHDNLYWYRRVMGKEIKFLLHFVKESKQDESGMPNNRFLAERTGGTYSTLKVQPAELEDSGVYFCASSQDLTDYGYTFGSGTRLTVV.

The gene calls are TRBV28 and TRBJ2-1, with D possibly being TRBD2 (7 bases). The CDR3 is made up of 16 amino acids. The V end was cut by 3 bases, the J end by 2 bases, with 14 bases between. From germline, CDR1 is MDHEN and CDR2 SYDVKM. Written as DNA, the CDR3 is TGTGCCAGCAGTTTTTCGATGGGGGGGCCCTACAATGAGCAGTTCTTC. Encoded protein: CASSFSMGGPYNEQFF.

The chain is built from TRBV30 and TRBJ2-5; 10 bases align to TRBD2. The DNA end is more similar to TRBJ2-7, so the J call may be wrong. This CDR3 region has 12 residues. Germline values: CDR1 GTSNPN, CDR2 SVGIG (reference sequence). CDR3 nucleotide sequence: TGTGCCTCTAGCGGGGGCCTCTACGAGCAGTACTTC. This translates into CASSGGLYEQYF.

V is TRBV4-2 and J is TRBJ1-1; maybe TRBD1 (5 bases). The CDR3 has 14 residues. V was clipped by 3 bases and J by 1 base, with 9 bases between them. The germline V gene encodes CDR1 LGHNA and CDR2 YNFKEQ. The CDR3 DNA follows: TGTGCCAGCAGCCAGAACGGGGGGAACACTGAAGCTTTCTTT. Encoded protein: CASSQNGGNTEAFF.

The chain combines TRBV2 with TRBJ2-3; D perhaps matches TRBD1 (5 bases). The CDR3 spans 15 residues. V was trimmed by 5 bases and J by 0 bases, leaving 12 bases between them. Germline V lookup: CDR1 SNHLY, CDR2 FYNNEI. CDR3 residues: CASSFRQTSTDTQYF. The CDR3 nucleotides read TGTGCCAGCAGTTTTAGACAGACAAGCACAGATACGCAGTATTTT.